This TCR beta chain was captured by sequencing in a study of blood T cells in healthy people across ages (dated by TCRdb to between 2014 and 2017). For the wider study: In model experiments, template switching captured about one uniquely barcoded TCR beta cDNA molecule for every two T cells. Four age groups were formed from the donors: young (average about 16 years), middle-aged (around 37), aged (around 62) and long-lived (around 82). For two donors (one aged 18 to 30 and one aged 80 or older), the study analyzed two additional independent replicas of 1 million unique cDNA reads from the same blood draw. To track age-related changes in TCR beta repertoire diversity, the study relied on deep sequencing normalized with unique cDNA molecular identifiers. To avoid experimental bias, donors of different ages were spread randomly across the sequencing lanes.

Beyond this particular receptor, the publication reports: Observed TCR beta diversity per million T cells fell roughly linearly with age, and a significant reduction was already apparent by age around 40. Estimates of total diversity based on one million sequenced T cells were regarded as lower bounds and as underestimates. Compared with the aged group, the long-lived group had more naive CD4+ T cells, fewer expanded clones and increased TCR diversity, a pattern suggesting age selection. Observed TCR beta diversity correlated strongly with the percentage of naive T cells measured by flow cytometry. The CMV infection status of donors was not known, potentially confounding age-related changes in expanded clonotypes. Bulk unsorted PBMC profiling prevented conclusive comparison of naive and antigen-experienced compartments.

The germline V gene (reference sequence) sets CDR1 to DFQATT and CDR2 to SNEGSKA. The CDR3 numbers 14 residues from cysteine through phenylalanine. Just CDR3 DNA is preserved here, 42 bases in frame from base 1. V gives up 6 bases and J gives up 3 bases, and the segment between their germline ends measures 16 bases. Receptors were amplified or captured by 5' RACE. Sequencer: Illumina HiSeq 2500. A second PCR of about 6 to 11 cycles was run with a J-beta primer mix and a sample-barcoded 5' primer. A template-switch 5' adaptor carrying 12 random nucleotides introduced a unique molecular identifier onto each TCR beta cDNA molecule. At least 2.5 million CDR3-containing paired-end reads were obtained from each sample. All of the RNA was converted into first-strand cDNA using the Mint cDNA synthesis kit, with a TRBC-specific oligonucleotide serving as the primer. Following uracil-DNA glycosylase treatment, all cDNA underwent a first 18-cycle PCR with the universal primers M1SS and BC2_uni_R. In the original analysis: Normalization of each sample was performed by random selection of 1 million high-quality reads, each carrying a distinct molecular identifier. Instead of being binned into consensus sequences, reads with shared molecular identifiers were discarded. MiTCR, with a Q25 quality threshold and the strictest error-elimination algorithm, was used for CDR3 identification, clonotype clustering and error correction. A nonparametric unseen species model with Euler transformation was used to estimate lower-bound total TCR beta diversity. TCRdb reprocessing: public reads trimmed at Q25 with fastp, clones called with MiXCR, in-frame beta chains kept. Rows merge per CDR3 protein into single entries with the most common DNA and genes. TCRdb's processing, not the study's, gives the V and J calls here. In this sample the table shows 1.5 million to 2 million distinct CDR3 sequences, roughly 27% of which occur a single time. The top ten clonotypes cover 6.5% to 8.5% of the sample.

The roughly 38 donors, aged about 6 to 95 years, were systemically healthy Caucasian individuals from Russia. Each donor gave ten milliliters of peripheral blood, collected into EDTA-treated Vacutainer tubes. Ficoll-Paque density-gradient centrifugation was used to isolate PBMCs, with at least 6 million obtained per sample. Total RNA was extracted from PBMCs with Trizol reagent, with at least 6 micrograms obtained per sample. For every donor, an aliquot of PBMCs went through flow cytometry to measure the percentages of naive CD45RAhigh/CD27high T cells. This clonotype has just a few counts. Its binding antigen is unknown. Base quality data are lacking; no much larger clone is found one base away.

The receptor's source is a woman in her 30s in good health. The V and J genes are TRBV20-1 and TRBJ2-3; the D gene cannot be resolved reliably. Sequences were obtained from blood. The DNA sequence is given as TGCAGTGCAAACCCCGAAGGCGATACAGATACGCAGTATTTT. Its protein is CSANPEGDTDTQYF.